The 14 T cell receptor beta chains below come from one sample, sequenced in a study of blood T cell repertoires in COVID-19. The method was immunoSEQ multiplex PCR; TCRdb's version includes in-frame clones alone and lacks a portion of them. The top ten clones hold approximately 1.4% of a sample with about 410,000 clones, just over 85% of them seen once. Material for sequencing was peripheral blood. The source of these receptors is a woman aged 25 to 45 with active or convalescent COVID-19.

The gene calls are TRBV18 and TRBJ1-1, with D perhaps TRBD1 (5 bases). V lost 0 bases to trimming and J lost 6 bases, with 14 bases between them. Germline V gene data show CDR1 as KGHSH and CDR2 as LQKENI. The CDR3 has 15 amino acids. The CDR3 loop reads CASSPPDGGLPEAFF. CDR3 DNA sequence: TGTGCCAGCTCACCACCGGACGGGGGGTTGCCTGAAGCTTTCTTT.

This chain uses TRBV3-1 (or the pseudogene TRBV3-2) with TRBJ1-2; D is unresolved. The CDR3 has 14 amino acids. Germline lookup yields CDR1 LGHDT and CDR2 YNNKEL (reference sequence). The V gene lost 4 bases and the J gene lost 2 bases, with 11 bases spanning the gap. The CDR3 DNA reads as TGTGCCAGCAGCCCCCCCCCAGTGAACTATGGCTACACCTTC. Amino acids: CASSPPPVNYGYTF.

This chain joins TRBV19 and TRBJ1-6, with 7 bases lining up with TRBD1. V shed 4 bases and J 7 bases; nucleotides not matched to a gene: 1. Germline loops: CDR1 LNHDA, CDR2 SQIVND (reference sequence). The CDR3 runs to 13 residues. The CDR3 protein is CASSTGQNSPLHF. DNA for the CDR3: TGTGCCAGTAGTACGGGACAGAATTCACCCCTCCACTTT.

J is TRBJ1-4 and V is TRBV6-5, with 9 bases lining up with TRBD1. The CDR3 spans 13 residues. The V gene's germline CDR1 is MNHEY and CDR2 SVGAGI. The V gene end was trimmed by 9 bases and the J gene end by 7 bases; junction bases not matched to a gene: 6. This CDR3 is CASQGQGGEKLFF. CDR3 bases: TGTGCCAGTCAGGGACAGGGAGGTGAAAAACTGTTTTTT.

The CDR3 DNA reads TGTGCCAGCAGTGAAGCTGAACTAGCGTCCAACGAGCAGTACTTC. Protein: CASSEAELASNEQYF. The chain joins TRBV6-1 to TRBJ2-7; 7 bases are a match to TRBD2. The junction had 7 bases not matched to a gene; V was cut back by 0 bases and J by 5 bases. The length of the CDR3 is 15 residues. CDR1 and CDR2 from the germline V gene are MNHNS and SASEGT.

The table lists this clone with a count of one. CDR3 region: CASSLVSVRYGYTF. The CDR3 DNA reads TGTGCCAGCAGCTTGGTTTCAGTAAGATATGGCTACACCTTC. The chain recombines TRBV5-6 with TRBJ1-2; D unresolved. V shed 0 bases and J shed 5 bases, with 11 bases lying between them. The germline V gene has CDR1 SGHDT and CDR2 YYEEEE. The CDR3 is made up of 14 amino acids.

CDR3: CATNVGGPGLAYNEQFF. As DNA, the CDR3 is TGTGCCACAAACGTGGGCGGACCGGGACTAGCGTACAATGAGCAGTTCTTC. V is TRBV18 and J is TRBJ2-1; TRBD2 matches 10 bases. This CDR3 has 17 residues. With V trimmed by 10 bases and J by 4 bases, 16 bases remained unmatched. Germline V gives CDR1 KGHSH, CDR2 LQKENI.

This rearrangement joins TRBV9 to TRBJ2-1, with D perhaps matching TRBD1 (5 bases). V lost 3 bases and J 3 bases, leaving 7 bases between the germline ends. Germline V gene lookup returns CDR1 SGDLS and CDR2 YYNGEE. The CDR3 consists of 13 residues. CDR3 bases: TGTGCCAGCAGCGGGACACTCTACAATGAGCAGTTCTTC. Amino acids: CASSGTLYNEQFF.

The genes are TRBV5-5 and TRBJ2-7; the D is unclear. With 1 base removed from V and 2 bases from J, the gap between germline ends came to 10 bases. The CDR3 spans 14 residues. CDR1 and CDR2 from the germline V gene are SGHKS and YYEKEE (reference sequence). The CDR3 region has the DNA TGTGCCAGCAGCTTGAACCCTACGGCCTACGAGCAGTACTTC. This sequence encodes CASSLNPTAYEQYF.

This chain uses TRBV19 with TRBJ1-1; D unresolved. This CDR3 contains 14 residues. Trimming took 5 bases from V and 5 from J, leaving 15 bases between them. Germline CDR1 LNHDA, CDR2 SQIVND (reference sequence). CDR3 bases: TGTGCCAGTAGTCTGGAGGGAAAAAATACTGAAGCTTTCTTT. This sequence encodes CASSLEGKNTEAFF.

The CDR3 nucleotides are TGTGCCATCAGCAGGGGGCCTGGAGAGACCCAGTACTTC. Its translation is CAISRGPGETQYF. The chain is built from TRBV10-3 and TRBJ2-5; 8 bases line up with TRBD1. Germline CDR1 is ENHRY and CDR2 is SYGVKD. CDR3 length equals 13 residues. V lost 6 bases to trimming and J lost 4 bases; unmatched junction nucleotides: 4.

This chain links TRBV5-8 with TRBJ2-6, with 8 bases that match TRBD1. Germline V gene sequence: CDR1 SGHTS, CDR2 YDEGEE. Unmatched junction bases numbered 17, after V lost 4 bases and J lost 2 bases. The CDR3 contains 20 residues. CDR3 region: CASSPWGAGGAVAGANVLTF. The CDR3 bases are TGTGCCAGCAGCCCCTGGGGGGCAGGGGGCGCAGTAGCTGGGGCCAACGTCCTGACTTTC.

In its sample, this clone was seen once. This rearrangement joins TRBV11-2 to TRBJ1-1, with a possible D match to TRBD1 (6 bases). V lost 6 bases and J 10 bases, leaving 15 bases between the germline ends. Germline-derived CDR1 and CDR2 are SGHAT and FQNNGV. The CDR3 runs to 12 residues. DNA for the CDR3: TGTGCCAGCAGGAGACAGGCGCTCCGAGCTTTCTTT. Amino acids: CASRRQALRAFF.

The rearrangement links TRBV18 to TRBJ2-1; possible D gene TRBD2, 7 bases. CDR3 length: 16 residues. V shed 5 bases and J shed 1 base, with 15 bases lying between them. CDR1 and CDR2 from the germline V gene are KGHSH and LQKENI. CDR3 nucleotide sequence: TGTGCCAGCTCATCCAGGGGAGGGGGATCCTACAATGAGCAGTTCTTC. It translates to CASSSRGGGSYNEQFF.